These 28 T cell receptor beta chains were all obtained from the same sample, sequenced in a study of response to subunit inactivated influenza vaccine. TCRdb independently ran MiXCR on the RT-PCR reads; one entry per CDR3 protein. The table has over 650,000 distinct CDR3 sequences, approximately 18% seen once. The source material was PBMCs from blood, sampled 5 days after vaccination. Every receptor here comes from a man aged 45-65 years who received an inactivated influenza vaccine.

The chain is built from TRBV20-1 and TRBJ1-1, with D maybe TRBD1 (6 bases). The CDR3 length is 13 residues. Germline V CDR1 and CDR2: DFQATT, SNEGSKA (reference sequence). The V end was cut by 6 bases, the J end by 0 bases, with 11 bases between. CDR3 in amino acids: CSARTVMNTEAFF. In nucleotides, the CDR3 is TGCAGTGCCCGGACAGTAATGAACACTGAAGCTTTCTTT.

This clonotype was counted many times. The CDR3 sequence is CAISESSGNQETQYF. DNA of the CDR3: TGTGCCATCAGTGAGTCGTCGGGGAATCAAGAGACCCAGTACTTC. The chain carries TRBV10-3 and TRBJ2-5; a weak D match, TRBD2 (5 bases). This CDR3 is 15 amino acids long. V was trimmed by 0 bases and J by 2 bases, leaving 10 bases between them. Germline-derived CDR1 and CDR2 are ENHRY and SYGVKD.

This clonotype turned up a few times. This sequence joins TRBV29-1 and TRBJ1-1; no clear D gene. The CDR3 runs to 12 residues. V lost 5 bases, J lost 5 bases, and 12 bases lay in between. Looked up from germline, CDR1 is SQVTM and CDR2 is ANQGSEA. The CDR3 DNA sequence: TGCAGCGTTTGGGAAAAGGGTACTGAAGCTTTCTTT. Amino acid sequence: CSVWEKGTEAFF.

This clonotype was found a few times. V and J are TRBV18 and TRBJ1-1; D may be TRBD1 (6 bases). V was shortened by 2 bases and J by 1 base, with 14 bases between the two germline ends. CDR1 is KGHSH, CDR2 LQKENI, per germline. The CDR3 totals 16 residues. The CDR3 nucleotides read TGTGCCAGCTCACCATTTTTAGGAGGGGGGAACACTGAAGCTTTCTTT. Protein product: CASSPFLGGGNTEAFF.

CDR3 amino acids: CASSPPPGGYDEQFF. CDR3 nucleotide sequence: TGTGCCAGCAGCCCCCCCCCCGGGGGGTATGATGAGCAGTTCTTC. This sequence joins TRBV5-5 and TRBJ2-1; 7 positions match TRBD2. The CDR3 is 15 amino acids. Germline CDR1 and CDR2: SGHKS and YYEKEE (reference sequence). V trimming: 4 bases; J trimming: 8 bases; junction bases outside the gene matches: 12.

The chain couples TRBV7-2 to TRBJ2-7; D unclear. CDR3 size: 13 residues. Per germline, CDR1 SGHTA and CDR2 FQGNSA. The V and J ends lost 2 bases and 6 bases respectively, with 11 bases between them. The CDR3 is CASSLTGYGEQYF. The CDR3 nucleotides read TGTGCCAGCAGCTTAACTGGATACGGCGAGCAGTACTTC.

This clonotype has a count of ten or more. The chain recombines TRBV6-2 or TRBV6-3 with TRBJ1-2, with 7 bases that match TRBD1. CDR1 and CDR2 from the germline V gene are MNHEY and SVGEGT. Trimming cost V 2 bases and J 4 bases; bases outside gene matches: 4. The CDR3 length is 14 residues. CDR3 sequence: CASSYDREGYGYTF. Here the CDR3 DNA reads TGTGCCAGCAGTTACGACAGGGAGGGCTATGGCTACACCTTC.

This clonotype came up a few times. The V and J genes are TRBV12-3 or TRBV12-4 and TRBJ1-5, with D perhaps TRBD1 (6 bases). The CDR3 extends over 14 amino acids. Deletions cut 4 bases from V and 8 bases from J, with 15 bases between. The CDR3 sequence: CASSSLARGEPQHF. The CDR3 nucleotides are TGTGCCAGCAGTTCCCTGGCCAGGGGCGAGCCCCAGCATTTT.

This clonotype was found a few times. This chain uses TRBV5-1 with TRBJ2-1; D is uncertain. There are 14 residues in the CDR3. Germline CDR1 SGHRS, CDR2 YFSETQ. V lost 3 bases to trimming and J lost 6 bases, with 13 bases between them. The DNA of the CDR3 is TGCGCCAGCAGCTCTTTGGGTCCGACCAATGAGCAGTTCTTC. Translating gives CASSSLGPTNEQFF.

The chain joins TRBV12-3 or TRBV12-4 to TRBJ2-5; D is possibly TRBD2 (6 bases). V was trimmed by 7 bases and J by 5 bases, leaving 14 bases between them. The CDR3 length is 13 residues. CDR3 DNA: TGTGCCAGCAACCTCAAAGGAGGGGAGACCCAGTACTTC. Translated: CASNLKGGETQYF.

The chain carries TRBV18 and TRBJ1-4; TRBD1 aligns across 9 bases. The CDR3 has 16 amino acids. Germline CDR1 and CDR2: KGHSH and LQKENI. After removal of 1 base from V and 7 bases from J, the junction contained 7 bases not matched to a gene. CDR3 sequence: CASSPLKDRGGEKLFF. The CDR3 coding sequence is TGTGCCAGCTCACCACTGAAGGACAGGGGTGGTGAAAAACTGTTTTTT.

The table lists this clonotype with a few counts. The chain is built from TRBV18 and TRBJ2-7; 9 bases map to TRBD1. V dropped 4 bases and J dropped 5; count of bases not matched to a gene: 12. The germline CDR1 and CDR2 sequences are KGHSH and LQKENI. The CDR3 has 16 amino acids. DNA of the CDR3: TGTGCCAGCTCACTAAAAGTCGGGACAGGGACTAACGAGCAGTACTTC. Translated: CASSLKVGTGTNEQYF.

This clonotype was counted a few times. The V and J genes are TRBV30 and TRBJ2-2, with D hard to call. The CDR3 is 14 amino acids. Germline CDR1 and CDR2: GTSNPN and SVGIG (reference sequence). The V and J ends lost 3 bases and 0 bases respectively, with 8 bases between them. The CDR3 spells CAWRRTANTGELFF. In DNA form, the CDR3 reads TGTGCCTGGAGGCGGACCGCGAACACCGGGGAGCTGTTTTTT.

V and J are TRBV6-1 and TRBJ2-1; perhaps TRBD2 as D (5 bases). This CDR3 has 14 residues. Per the germline V gene, CDR1 is MNHNS and CDR2 is SASEGT. V was clipped by 6 bases and J by 7 bases, with 16 bases between them. The CDR3 sequence is CASSPGSIRNEQFF. CDR3 DNA: TGTGCCAGCAGCCCGGGATCCATAAGGAATGAGCAGTTCTTC.

This clonotype has a single count. This may be a read error: a much more frequent sequence differs by one nucleotide. This chain links TRBV12-3 or TRBV12-4 with TRBJ2-3, with 9 bases fitting TRBD2. J was trimmed by 14 bases and V by 6 bases; bases with no gene match: 18. The CDR3 covers 15 residues. CDR3 in amino acids: CASRPSGETAQILYF. The CDR3 nucleotides read TGTGCCAGCAGACCTAGCGGGGAAACAGCACAGATACTGTATTTT.

The V call is TRBV7-2, the J call TRBJ2-7, with D possibly being TRBD2 (6 bases). The germline CDR1 and CDR2 sequences are SGHTA and FQGNSA. The CDR3 length is 13 residues. V was trimmed by 3 bases and J by 5 bases, leaving 11 bases between them. CDR3 nucleotides: TGTGCCAGCAGCTTCTCGCGGGATGACGAGCAGTACTTC. It encodes CASSFSRDDEQYF.

The chain combines TRBV29-1 with TRBJ2-7; D remains unclear. There are 14 residues in the CDR3. CDR1 is SQVTM and CDR2 is ANQGSEA in the germline V gene. V lost 6 bases to trimming and J lost 2 bases, with 17 bases between them. CDR3 coding DNA: TGCAGCGTCGCGGCGACGAGGAGTACCTACGAGCAGTACTTC. Its translation: CSVAATRSTYEQYF.

There are a few counts of this clonotype. This CDR3 reads CASSYEAASSYNEQFF. In nucleotides, the CDR3 is TGTGCCAGCAGTTACGAGGCGGCAAGCTCCTACAATGAGCAGTTCTTC. V and J are TRBV6-5 and TRBJ2-1; D unclear. The germline V gene encodes CDR1 MNHEY and CDR2 SVGAGI. V was pared by 2 bases and J by 0 bases, with 11 bases between. This CDR3 region has 16 residues.

This clonotype occurred many times. The chain has TRBV7-9 and TRBJ1-1; D uncertain. The CDR3 is 12 residues long. Germline lookup yields CDR1 SEHNR and CDR2 FQNEAQ (reference sequence). V lost 4 bases and J 1 base, leaving 4 bases between the germline ends. As DNA, the CDR3 is TGTGCCAGCAGCTCTTGGAACACTGAAGCTTTCTTT. Amino acids: CASSSWNTEAFF.

A few counts support this clonotype. V gene TRBV29-1 combines with J gene TRBJ2-5; D might be TRBD1 (5 bases). The V and J ends lost 2 bases and 1 base respectively, with 17 bases between them. The CDR3 extends over 16 amino acids. Germline values: CDR1 SQVTM, CDR2 ANQGSEA. The CDR3 DNA reads as TGCAGCGTTGAAAAGCTTGGACAAGTGATCCAAGAGACCCAGTACTTC. It yields the protein CSVEKLGQVIQETQYF.

This clonotype showed up many times. One junction end disagrees with the germline gene, perhaps due to a read error. The chain recombines TRBV9 with TRBJ2-7; D possibly corresponds to TRBD2 (6 bases). The CDR3 sequence is 13 residues long. The germline V gene encodes CDR1 SGDLS and CDR2 YYNGEE. The DNA of the CDR3 is TGCGCCAGCAGTGTTGGCGGGACCTACGAGCAGTACTTC. It encodes CASSVGGTYEQYF. The whole variable domain, remainder taken from reference TRBV9 and TRBJ2-7, is DSGVTQTPKHLITATGQRVTLRCSPRSGDLSVYWYQQSLDQGLQFLIQYYNGEERAKGNILERFSAQQFPDLHSELNLSSLELGDSALYFCASSVGGTYEQYFGPGTRLTVT.

V gene TRBV5-1 combines with J gene TRBJ2-7, with a tentative D call TRBD1 (5 bases). The CDR3 has 15 residues. Per the germline V gene, CDR1 is SGHRS and CDR2 is YFSETQ. V shed 3 bases and J shed 3 bases, with 16 bases lying between them. CDR3 nucleotide sequence: TGCGCCAGCAGCTCGCTGGGCCAGGGCGGCTACGAGCAGTACTTC. Translation gives CASSSLGQGGYEQYF.

This clonotype was counted a few times. Here the CDR3 reads CASSFRVGTEDVTQYF. The CDR3 nucleotides are TGTGCCAGCAGCTTCAGGGTAGGGACTGAAGATGTGACCCAGTACTTC. The rearrangement uses TRBV11-2 and TRBJ2-5; a weak D match, TRBD2 (6 bases). This CDR3 has 16 amino acids. Trimming shortened V by 3 bases and J by 7 bases, and 21 bases separated the two germline ends. The germline V gene has CDR1 SGHAT and CDR2 FQNNGV. The whole variable domain, filled in from reference TRBV11-2 and TRBJ2-5, reads EAGVAQSPRYKIIEKRQSVAFWCNPISGHATLYWYQQILGQGPKLLIQFQNNGVVDDSQLPKDRFSAERLKGVDSTLKIQPAKLEDSAVYLCASSFRVGTEDVTQYFGPGTRLLVL.

A few counts support this clonotype. J is TRBJ1-5 and V is TRBV20-1; 8 positions agree with TRBD1. The CDR3 is 14 amino acids. Trimming took 6 bases from V and 0 from J; bases not matched to a gene: 4. Germline V CDR1 and CDR2: DFQATT, SNEGSKA (reference sequence). DNA of the CDR3: TGCAGTGCCAGGACAGGGAATAGCAATCAGCCCCAGCATTTT. This translates into CSARTGNSNQPQHF.

This chain uses TRBV6-2 or TRBV6-3 with TRBJ2-1; 9 bases match TRBD2. Germline loops: CDR1 MNHEY, CDR2 SVGEGT. V trimming: 7 bases; J trimming: 0 bases; junction bases outside the gene matches: 7. CDR3 length: 16 residues. The CDR3 protein is CASTIAGVRSYNEQFF. The DNA for the CDR3 is TGTGCCAGCACTATAGCGGGAGTTCGCTCCTACAATGAGCAGTTCTTC.

This chain connects TRBV7-3 to TRBJ2-2; unclear D gene. The V gene lost 2 bases and the J gene lost 6 bases, with 13 bases spanning the gap. The CDR3 has 15 residues. Germline V gives CDR1 SGHTA, CDR2 FQGTGA. CDR3 DNA: TGTGCCAGCAGCTTAGGGGATTCCCCACCCGGGGAGCTGTTTTTT. Encoded protein: CASSLGDSPPGELFF.

This clonotype came up a few times. This chain connects TRBV29-1 to TRBJ1-2; D might be TRBD1 (5 bases). This CDR3 comprises 13 residues. V lost 6 bases, J lost 7 bases, and 18 bases lay in between. Germline CDR1 reads SQVTM; CDR2 reads ANQGSEA. The CDR3 region has the DNA TGCAGCGTGACCGGGGCCCCGAGTGGTGGCTACACCTTC. This codes for CSVTGAPSGGYTF.

V usage is TRBV5-1 and J usage is TRBJ2-1, with 8 bases fitting TRBD1. V was clipped by 0 bases and J by 4 bases; unmatched bases: 3. From germline, CDR1 is SGHRS and CDR2 YFSETQ. The CDR3 extends over 15 amino acids. This CDR3 reads CASSLVQGVYNEQFF. The CDR3 DNA is TGCGCCAGCAGCTTGGTACAGGGGGTATACAATGAGCAGTTCTTC.